This paragraph covers one TCR beta chain sequence. TCRdb reprocessed the 5' RACE reads, keeping one entry per CDR3 protein, no DNA. This sample's clone table lists about 440,000 distinct CDR3 sequences. This sample stems from a study of T cells expressing NK-cell markers. In germline, CDR1 is SGHTA, CDR2 FQGNSA. This CDR3 is 14 amino acids long. Sequenced sample: blood T cells: a sorted CD56 or NKG2C T cell subset, CD4+ or CD8+ T cells, or bulk PBMC T cells (not recorded which). The clonotype comes from a woman between 18 and 70 years old in good health. The gene calls are TRBV7-2 and TRBJ2-1. The CDR3 loop reads CASSLAGKYNEQFF.